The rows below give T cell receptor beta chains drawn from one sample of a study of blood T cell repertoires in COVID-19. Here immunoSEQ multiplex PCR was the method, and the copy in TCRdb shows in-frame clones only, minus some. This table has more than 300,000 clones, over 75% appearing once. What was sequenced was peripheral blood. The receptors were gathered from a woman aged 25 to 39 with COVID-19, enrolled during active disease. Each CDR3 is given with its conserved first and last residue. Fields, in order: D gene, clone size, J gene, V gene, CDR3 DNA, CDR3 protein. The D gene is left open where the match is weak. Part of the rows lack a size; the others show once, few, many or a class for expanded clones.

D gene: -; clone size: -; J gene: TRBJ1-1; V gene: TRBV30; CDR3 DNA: TGTGCCTGGAGCGTTCGTCGGGAAGCTTTCTTT; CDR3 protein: CAWSVRREAFF
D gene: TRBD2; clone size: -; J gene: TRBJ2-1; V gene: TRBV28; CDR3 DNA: TGTGCCACGCGTGGGGCCGGGAGGGCCTGGGGCACCTACAATGAGCAGTTCTTC; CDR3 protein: CATRGAGRAWGTYNEQFF
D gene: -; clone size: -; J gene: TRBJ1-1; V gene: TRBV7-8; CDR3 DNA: TGTGCCAGCAGCTTAGTGCCAGTTAGCTCGAACACTGAAGCTTTCTTT; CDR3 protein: CASSLVPVSSNTEAFF
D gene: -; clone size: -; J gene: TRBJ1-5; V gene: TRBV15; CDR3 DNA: TGTGCCACCAGCGAAACGGGGGTTAATCAGCCCCAGCATTTT; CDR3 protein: CATSETGVNQPQHF
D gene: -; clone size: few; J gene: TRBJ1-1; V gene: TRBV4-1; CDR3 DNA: TGCGCCAGCAGCCGCGGGACTGGGGCTTTCTTT; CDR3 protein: CASSRGTGAFF
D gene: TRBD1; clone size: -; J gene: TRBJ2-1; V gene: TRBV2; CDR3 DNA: TGTGCCAGCAGGGACAGGGAAGGCTACAATGAGCAGTTCTTC; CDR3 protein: CASRDREGYNEQFF
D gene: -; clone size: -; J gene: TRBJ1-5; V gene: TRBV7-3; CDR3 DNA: TGTGCCAGCAGCTTATGGGGGGTGCCGGGTTTGGTCAGCAATCAGCCCCAGCATTTT; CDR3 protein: CASSLWGVPGLVSNQPQHF
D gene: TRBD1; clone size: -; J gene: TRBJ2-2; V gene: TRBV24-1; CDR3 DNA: TGTGCCACCAACCCCGGGACAGGGGTAACCGGGGAGCTGTTTTTT; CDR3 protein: CATNPGTGVTGELFF
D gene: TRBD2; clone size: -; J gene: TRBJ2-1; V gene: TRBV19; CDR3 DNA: TGTGCCAGTAGTGCCCCGACCGGGACTAGCGGGAGGGGCTACAATGAGCAGTTCTTC; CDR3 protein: CASSAPTGTSGRGYNEQFF
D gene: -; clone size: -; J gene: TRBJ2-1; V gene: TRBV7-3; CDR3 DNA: TGTGCCAGCAGCTTAACACACACAGTCGGAAACAATGAGCAGTTCTTC; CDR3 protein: CASSLTHTVGNNEQFF
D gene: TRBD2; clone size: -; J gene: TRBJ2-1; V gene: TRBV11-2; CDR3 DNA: TGTGCCAGCAGCCTTAGCGGGAGGCCCTACAATGAGCAGTTCTTC; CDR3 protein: CASSLSGRPYNEQFF
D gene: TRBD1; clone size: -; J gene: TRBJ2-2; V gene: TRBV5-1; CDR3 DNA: TGCGCCAGCAGCTTCCCAATGACAGGGCAAGAGGAGCTGTTTTTT; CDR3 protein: CASSFPMTGQEELFF
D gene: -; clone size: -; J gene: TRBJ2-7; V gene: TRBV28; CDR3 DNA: TGTGCCAGCAGTTCACAGGGACCCCCCTACGAGCAGTACTTC; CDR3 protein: CASSSQGPPYEQYF
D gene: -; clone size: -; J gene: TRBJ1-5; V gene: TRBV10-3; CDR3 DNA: TGTGCCATCAGGGAGGCGGCGGGGCGAAATCAGCCCCAGCATTTT; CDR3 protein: CAIREAAGRNQPQHF
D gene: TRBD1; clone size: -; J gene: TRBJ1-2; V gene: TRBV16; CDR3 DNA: TGTGCCAGCAGCCAATCTGGACAGGGCTATGGCTACACCTTC; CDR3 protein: CASSQSGQGYGYTF
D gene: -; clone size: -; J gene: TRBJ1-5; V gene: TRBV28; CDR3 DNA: TGTGCCAGCAGTTTGGGGGGTATGAGGCGCAATCAGCCCCAGCATTTT; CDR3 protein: CASSLGGMRRNQPQHF
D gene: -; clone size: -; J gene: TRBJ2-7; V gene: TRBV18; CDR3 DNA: TGTGCCAGCTCACCCGACAGGTCCAGCTCCTACGAGCAGTACTTC; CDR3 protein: CASSPDRSSSYEQYF
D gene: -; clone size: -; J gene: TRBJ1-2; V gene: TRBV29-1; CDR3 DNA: TGCAGCGGAAGAAACATCTATGGCTACACCTTC; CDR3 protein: CSGRNIYGYTF
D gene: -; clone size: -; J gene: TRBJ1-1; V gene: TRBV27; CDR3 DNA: TGTGCCAGCAGTTCAAGCACAGGGGAAGCTTTCTTT; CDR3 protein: CASSSSTGEAFF
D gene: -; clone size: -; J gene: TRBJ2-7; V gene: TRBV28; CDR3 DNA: TGTGCCAGCAGATGGGACCGGGGGATCCCCGAGCAGTACTTC; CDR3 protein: CASRWDRGIPEQYF
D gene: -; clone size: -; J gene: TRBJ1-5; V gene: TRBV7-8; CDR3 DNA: TGTGCCAGCAGCTCTGGCGGACAGTATTATAGCAATCAGCCCCAGCATTTT; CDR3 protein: CASSSGGQYYSNQPQHF
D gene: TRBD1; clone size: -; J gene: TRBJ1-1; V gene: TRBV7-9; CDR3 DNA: TGTGCCAGCAGCTTGGGGACAGGGAGGACCACTGAAGCTTTCTTT; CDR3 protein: CASSLGTGRTTEAFF
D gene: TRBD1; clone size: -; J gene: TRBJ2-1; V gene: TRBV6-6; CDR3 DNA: TGTGCCAGCACCGGACAGGGGGCATCGGACAATGAGCAGTTCTTC; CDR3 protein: CASTGQGASDNEQFF
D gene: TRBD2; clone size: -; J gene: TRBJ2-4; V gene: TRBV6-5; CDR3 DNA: TGTGCCAGCAGTTACAGCGGGAGAACCAAAAACATTCAGTACTTC; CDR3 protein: CASSYSGRTKNIQYF
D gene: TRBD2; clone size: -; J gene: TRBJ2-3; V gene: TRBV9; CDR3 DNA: TGTGCCAGCAGCGTCTTAGCGGGAGAAAATACGCAGTATTTT; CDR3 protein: CASSVLAGENTQYF
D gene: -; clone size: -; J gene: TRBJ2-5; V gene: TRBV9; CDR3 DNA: TGTGCCAGCAGCGTAGGGGGGACATTCAAGACCCAGTACTTC; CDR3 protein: CASSVGGTFKTQYF
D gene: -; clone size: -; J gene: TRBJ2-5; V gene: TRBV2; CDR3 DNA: TGTGCCAGCAGTGTAGGCAGCGGCCAAGAGACCCAGTACTTC; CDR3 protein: CASSVGSGQETQYF
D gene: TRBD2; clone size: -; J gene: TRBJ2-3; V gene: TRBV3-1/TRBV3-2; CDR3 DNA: TGTGCCAGCAGCCAAGATGGTACGGGAGGACGGGGAGATACGCAGTATTTT; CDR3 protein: CASSQDGTGGRGDTQYF
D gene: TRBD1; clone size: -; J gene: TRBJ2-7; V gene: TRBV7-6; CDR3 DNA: TGTGCCAGCAGCTTAGGGACAGGGAACGACGAGCAGTACTTC; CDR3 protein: CASSLGTGNDEQYF
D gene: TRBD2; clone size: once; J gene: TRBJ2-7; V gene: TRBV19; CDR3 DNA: TGTGCCAGTAGGGGGACTAGCGGTTCCTACGAGCAGTACTTC; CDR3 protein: CASRGTSGSYEQYF
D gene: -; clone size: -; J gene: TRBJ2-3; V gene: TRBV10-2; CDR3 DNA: TGCGCCAGCAGTCGACTGAACACAGATACGCAGTATTTT; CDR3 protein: CASSRLNTDTQYF
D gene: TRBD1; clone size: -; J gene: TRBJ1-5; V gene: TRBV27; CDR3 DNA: TGTGCCAGCAGTCTAAGGCAGGGGGGCAATCAGCCCCAGCATTTT; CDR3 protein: CASSLRQGGNQPQHF
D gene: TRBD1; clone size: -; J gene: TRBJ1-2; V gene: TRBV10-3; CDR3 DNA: TGTGCCATTCTGGACAGGGGCCGTAACTATGGCTACACCTTC; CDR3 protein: CAILDRGRNYGYTF
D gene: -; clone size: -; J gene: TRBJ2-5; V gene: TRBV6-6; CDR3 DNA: TGTGCCAGCAGTTACTCGGGGCGTGTAGAGACCCAGTACTTC; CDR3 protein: CASSYSGRVETQYF
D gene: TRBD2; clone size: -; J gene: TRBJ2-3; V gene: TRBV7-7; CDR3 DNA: TGTGCTAGCGCACCCGGACTAGCGGGGTCAGATACGCAGTATTTT; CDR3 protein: CASAPGLAGSDTQYF
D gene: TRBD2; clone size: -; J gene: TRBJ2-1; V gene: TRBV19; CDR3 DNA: TGTGCCAGTAGTATAGAAGGACTAGCGGGAGCCTACAATGAGCAGTTCTTC; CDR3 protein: CASSIEGLAGAYNEQFF
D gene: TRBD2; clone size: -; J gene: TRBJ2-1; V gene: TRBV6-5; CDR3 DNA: TGTGCCAGCAGGCAGCGGGAGGTCATTCACAATGAGCAGTTCTTC; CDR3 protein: CASRQREVIHNEQFF
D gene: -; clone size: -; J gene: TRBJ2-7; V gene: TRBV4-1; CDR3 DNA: TGCGCCAGCAGCCAAGAAATCTCCACAGGTCTCTACGAGCAGTACTTC; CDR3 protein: CASSQEISTGLYEQYF
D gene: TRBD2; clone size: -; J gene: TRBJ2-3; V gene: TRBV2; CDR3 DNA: TGTGCCAGCAGTGAAGAGCTAGCGGGGACCACAGATACGCAGTATTTT; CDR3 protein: CASSEELAGTTDTQYF
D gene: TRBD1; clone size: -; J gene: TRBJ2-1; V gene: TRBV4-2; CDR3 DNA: TGTGCCAGCAGCCAAGATGTGGCAGGGGGCTACAATGAGCAGTTCTTC; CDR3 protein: CASSQDVAGGYNEQFF
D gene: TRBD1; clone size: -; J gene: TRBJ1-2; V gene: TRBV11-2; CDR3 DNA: TGTGCCAGCAGCTTAGATGGAGGGGGCGATGGCTACACCTTC; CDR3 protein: CASSLDGGGDGYTF